The rows below give T cell receptor beta chains drawn from one sample of a study of blood T cell repertoires in COVID-19. Sequencing was performed with immunoSEQ multiplex PCR; in TCRdb, only in-frame clones are kept and a portion is missing. The repertoire consists of roughly 65,000 clones, with around nine tenths occurring once and the leading ten covering about an eighth. The sequenced material came from peripheral blood. Source of these receptors: a woman aged 55-69 years with acute or convalescent COVID-19. CDR3s include the opening cysteine and the closing phenylalanine or tryptophan. D genes are given only for firm matches. Clone size appears in some rows only: once, few, many, or a class for an expanded clone.

d_call j_call v_call clone_size cdr3_aa cdr3_nt
TRBD1 TRBJ2-7 TRBV5-1 . CASSFTGGSPYEQYF TGCGCCAGCAGCTTTACAGGGGGATCCCCCTACGAGCAGTACTTC
TRBD1 TRBJ2-3 TRBV28 . CASSFGTGYTDTQYF TGTGCCAGCAGTTTTGGGACAGGGTACACAGATACGCAGTATTTT
. TRBJ2-5 TRBV25-1 . CASSKGNRPQETQYF TGTGCCAGCAGTAAGGGGAACAGGCCCCAGGAGACCCAGTACTTC
. TRBJ2-5 TRBV3-1/TRBV3-2 . CASRNPGMKETQYF TGTGCCAGCAGAAACCCCGGGATGAAAGAGACCCAGTACTTC
TRBD2 TRBJ2-5 TRBV29-1 . CSVTGLAETQYF TGCAGCGTGACTGGACTAGCGGAGACCCAGTACTTC
. TRBJ2-1 TRBV7-9 . CASSLDSNEQFF TGTGCCAGCAGCTTAGATAGCAATGAGCAGTTCTTC
. TRBJ2-1 TRBV24-1 . CATSDWLHNEQFF TGTGCCACCAGTGATTGGCTCCACAATGAGCAGTTCTTC
. TRBJ2-2 TRBV7-2 . CASRNRGSTGELFF TGTGCCAGCAGAAATAGGGGATCCACCGGGGAGCTGTTTTTT
TRBD1 TRBJ2-1 TRBV6-5 . CASSYGQVYNEQFF TGTGCCAGCAGTTACGGACAGGTCTACAATGAGCAGTTCTTC
. TRBJ1-2 TRBV5-1 . CASSLKGGSFGYTF TGCGCCAGCAGCTTAAAAGGGGGTTCTTTTGGCTACACTTTC
TRBD2 TRBJ2-7 TRBV10-3 once CAISASGTSYEQYF TGTGCCATCAGTGCCTCCGGGACTAGCTACGAGCAGTACTTC
. TRBJ2-7 TRBV28 . CASSFQGSYEQYF TGTGCCAGCAGTTTTCAGGGTTCCTACGAGCAGTACTTC
TRBD1 TRBJ2-1 TRBV5-4 . CASSIQGSSYNEQFF TGTGCCAGCAGTATACAGGGGTCCTCCTACAATGAGCAGTTCTTC
TRBD2 TRBJ2-1 TRBV7-2 . CASSLERRGGSEQFF TGTGCCAGCAGCTTAGAGCGTCGGGGGGGAAGTGAGCAGTTCTTC
. TRBJ2-5 TRBV3-1/TRBV3-2 once CASSQDIVTGETQYF TGTGCCAGCAGCCAAGACATCGTTACAGGGGAGACCCAGTACTTC
TRBD1 TRBJ1-5 TRBV5-6 . CASSLGTGERNQPQHF TGTGCCAGCAGCCTAGGGACAGGGGAGCGCAATCAGCCCCAGCATTTT
. TRBJ1-2 TRBV6-5 . CASRVGGSLYGYTF TGTGCCAGCAGAGTAGGGGGTTCCTTGTATGGCTACACCTTC
TRBD2 TRBJ2-3 TRBV5-1 . CASSFVLAANTQYF TGCGCCAGCAGCTTCGTACTAGCGGCAAATACGCAGTATTTT
TRBD1 TRBJ2-2 TRBV29-1 . CSVGQGHTGELFF TGCAGCGTTGGACAGGGGCACACCGGGGAGCTGTTTTTT
. TRBJ2-1 TRBV10-3 . CAISESTVDYNEQFF TGTGCCATCAGTGAGTCGACAGTGGACTACAATGAGCAGTTCTTC
TRBD1 TRBJ1-1 TRBV5-1 . CASRKDRVNTEAFF TGCGCCAGCAGGAAGGACAGGGTGAACACTGAAGCTTTCTTT
TRBD1 TRBJ1-4 TRBV6-5 . CASSYLGDSYEKLFF TGTGCCAGCAGTTACCTGGGGGACAGCTATGAAAAACTGTTTTTT
. TRBJ1-5 TRBV25-1 . CASSEPGENQPQHF TGTGCCAGCAGTGAGCCGGGAGAAAATCAGCCCCAGCATTTT
. TRBJ1-1 TRBV5-1 . CASSLRILGGTEAFF TGCGCCAGCAGCTTGAGGATACTGGGGGGCACTGAAGCTTTCTTT
TRBD2 TRBJ2-3 TRBV5-1 . CASRPTSGGHTDTQYF TGCGCCAGCAGACCGACTAGCGGGGGGCACACAGATACGCAGTATTTT
TRBD1 TRBJ1-5 TRBV19 . CASSFRGRANQPQHF TGTGCCAGTAGTTTTAGGGGGCGCGCAAATCAGCCCCAGCATTTT
TRBD2 TRBJ2-5 TRBV19 . CASSPLLAGGGETQYF TGTGCCAGTAGTCCACTCTTAGCGGGGGGAGGAGAGACCCAGTACTTC
. TRBJ1-5 TRBV24-1 once CATREEQGYSNQPQHF TGTGCCACCAGGGAAGAACAGGGATATAGCAATCAGCCCCAGCATTTT
. TRBJ1-2 TRBV7-9 . CASSLDRDYGYTF TGTGCCAGCAGCTTAGACAGGGACTATGGCTACACCTTC
TRBD1 TRBJ2-1 TRBV2 . CASSEVRGEQFF TGTGCCAGCAGTGAAGTCAGGGGGGAGCAGTTCTTC
. TRBJ2-2 TRBV30 . CAWSADSSGELFF TGTGCCTGGAGTGCCGACAGCTCCGGGGAGCTGTTTTTT
. TRBJ2-7 TRBV4-2 . CASSQDPIPVDEQYF TGTGCCAGCAGCCAAGACCCGATACCGGTTGACGAGCAGTACTTC
TRBD1 TRBJ2-3 TRBV29-1 . CSVRQGLTDTQYF TGCAGCGTGAGACAGGGGCTCACAGATACGCAGTATTTT
. TRBJ1-5 TRBV28 . CAIPGAYSNQPQHF TGTGCCATCCCAGGGGCCTATAGCAATCAGCCCCAGCATTTT
. TRBJ2-7 TRBV6-5 . CASSSLAGDYEQYF TGTGCCAGCAGTTCCCTTGCAGGGGACTACGAGCAGTACTTC
TRBD2 TRBJ2-7 TRBV3-1/TRBV3-2 . CASSQMVLAEEQYF TGTGCCAGCAGTCAAATGGTACTAGCGGAAGAGCAGTACTTC
TRBD2 TRBJ2-3 TRBV19 . CASSMTSGGADTQYF TGTGCCAGTAGTATGACTAGCGGGGGGGCAGATACGCAGTATTTT
. TRBJ1-1 TRBV5-4 once CASSAGPPTEAFF TGTGCCAGCAGCGCGGGACCGCCCACTGAAGCTTTCTTT
. TRBJ1-1 TRBV2 . CASSVYMNTEAFF TGTGCCAGCAGTGTCTATATGAACACTGAAGCTTTCTTT
TRBD2 TRBJ2-2 TRBV5-6 . CASSLGLAMTGELFF TGTGCCAGCAGCTTGGGACTAGCTATGACCGGGGAGCTGTTTTTT
TRBD2 TRBJ2-3 TRBV29-1 . CSAIWGGRNTDTQYF TGCAGCGCCATTTGGGGGGGTCGAAACACAGATACGCAGTATTTT
TRBD1 TRBJ2-7 TRBV18 . CASSLTSDRFYEQYF TGTGCCAGCTCACTTACCTCGGACAGGTTCTACGAGCAGTACTTC
TRBD2 TRBJ2-7 TRBV11-3 . CASSPGLAGRGEQYF TGTGCCAGCAGCCCCGGACTAGCGGGGAGGGGCGAGCAGTACTTC
. TRBJ2-3 TRBV7-6 . CASSTGDTQYF TGTGCCAGCAGCACGGGGGATACGCAGTATTTT
TRBD1 TRBJ1-2 TRBV3-1/TRBV3-2 . CASSQRDSGYTF TGTGCCAGCAGCCAAAGGGACAGTGGCTACACCTTC
TRBD2 TRBJ2-3 TRBV5-1 . CASSVPSGETDTQYF TGCGCCAGCAGCGTTCCTAGCGGGGAGACAGATACGCAGTATTTT